This paragraph covers one TCR beta chain sequence. In its sample, this clone was seen a few times. No antigen is known for it. Nothing much larger sits one base from this clone, and base qualities are not available. The sample comes from a study of cytomegalovirus exposure and HLA in healthy donors (dated by TCRdb to between 2016 and 2019). A note on the overall study: An earlier analysis of approximately 640 of the donors reported 250 to 300 Gb of sequence data and some 120 million unique TCR beta sequences from about 200 million T cells. The genetic ancestry cluster associated with self-reported Caucasian donors included about four fifths of the roughly 400 genotyped donors. Alongside the repertoire data, information on donor age, sex, ethnicity and CMV serostatus was compiled. Among about 370 genotyped donors of the cohort, an average of roughly 230,000 unique TCR beta nucleotide sequences was sequenced per donor, of which 15% to 20% were non-productive. Along with the roughly 670-subject first cohort, a separate validation cohort of 120 different subjects was used. The study was designed to test whether signatures of past pathogen exposure could be identified by cataloging public T cell receptors. Every discovery cohort repertoire had been produced on one sequencing platform. A later genetic analysis used genome-wide SNP genotypes for about 60% of the roughly 670 donors, treating that subset as a discovery cohort. To predict cytomegalovirus infection status, the study brought together high-throughput TCR immunosequencing, statistical association of individual TCRs with disease status, and machine learning. In the later analysis, no new phenotypic data were used to find candidate immune exposures; instead, reliance was placed on TCR beta sequences and their occurrence across donors. HLA typing covered class I and class II loci at four-digit resolution. Because of strong linkage in the cohort, 5 or 6 DR-DQ haplotypes were treated as single units for association and clustering. The study profiled the T cell repertoires of 666 subjects by immunosequencing and related them to cytomegalovirus serostatus. Roughly 320 gigabases of sequencing data and around 85 million unique TCR sequences made up an early release that covered some 640 HLA-typed donors. Typing coverage differed by locus: A, B, C, DRB1 and DQB1 were typed in roughly 620-640 donors, DQA1 in about 560, DPA1 in approximately 600, and DPB1 in 472. An earlier analysis of approximately 640 of the donors applied high-throughput TCR beta sequencing to assess whether each TCR beta V gene segment acted as functional or pseudogenic. In a later analysis, previously published TCR beta repertoires from about 670 donors were re-analyzed and high-resolution HLA genotyping was added so that TCR occurrence patterns could be studied. Overall study results and their limits: According to the authors, the approach could potentially be generalized to other disease states and immunological phenotypes. In a later analysis, the rate of TCR association differed among HLA loci, with DRB1 alleles having the most associated TCRs and HLA-C alleles having the fewest. A further reported finding was that TCR beta sequences accurately predicted the HLA-A and HLA-B alleles for most subjects in the first cohort. This cohort had only TCR beta chains sequenced, and the lack of alpha or paired-chain data limited which features could be detected. While some public TCRs were present in many individuals, most TCR sequences turned up only very rarely across donors. The classifier was reported to diagnose cytomegalovirus status with high specificity and sensitivity in both the original and validation cohorts. In vitro tests confirmed that a few of the cytomegalovirus-associated TCR beta chains recognize cytomegalovirus antigens. Because counts were too low, fewer than 20 rarely observed V segments, including chromosome 9 orphons, were excluded from the earlier analysis of fewer than 650 of the donors. Several of the top co-occurrence clusters appeared to be linked to parvovirus B19, influenza, CMV and Epstein-Barr virus, according to a later analysis. According to a later analysis, most CMV-associated TCR beta chains appeared to be HLA-restricted, and the HLA associations seemed to be driven largely by CMV exposure. The study listed 150 to 200 TCR beta chains as associated with cytomegalovirus. V-gene and J-gene trimming of TCR beta chains was associated with a missense DCLRE1C variant in a later genetic analysis, and the association was replicated in an independent cohort. Compared with the 666-donor mean, donors in an Asian-associated ancestry cluster had fewer N-insertions in productive TCRs, according to a later genetic analysis. A later analysis associated some 17,000 TCR beta sequences with specific HLA alleles at a false discovery rate of 0.05. In a later analysis, HLA-associated TCR beta chains were found to be more clonally expanded and to have lower generation probabilities than equally common non-associated chains. A cluster of highly shared sequence variants was judged likely to be a technical artifact of the sequencing pipeline. Because the 87-base-pair reads could not distinguish some IMGT-functional V segments, including TRBV6-2 and TRBV6-3, those segments were excluded. Correlated functional status among segregating V segments might reflect linkage disequilibrium, but an unknown experimental factor could not be ruled out. Presence/absence analyses assumed roughly uniform sequencing depth across donors, an assumption that may not hold. Because some donors lacked HLA typing at each locus, the association tests relied only on the typed subset. Assigning TCR associations to individual alleles was difficult when HLA alleles, especially DR and DQ, strongly co-occurred. An earlier analysis of roughly 570 of the donors showed that most TCR beta V segments appeared in productive rearrangements either about 87% or about 30% of the time, which broadly matched IMGT annotations. Immune exposure information for the cohort was limited to CMV serostatus.

Preparation of the library involved the immunoSEQ multiplex PCR assay. For the multiplex PCR, a mixture combining 60 forward primers for TCR Vbeta segments and 13 reverse primers for TCR Jbeta segments was used. A multiplex PCR assay on genomic DNA amplified the CDR3 region of rearranged TCR beta genes. The amplified TCR beta libraries were sequenced on the Illumina HiSeq System as 87-base-pair reads. The paper's data handling went like this. Across the 700 or so repertoires, a later analysis counted around 80 million unique TCR beta chains, some 11 million of which were shared by at least two donors. Raw reads were error-corrected and collapsed into unique sequences with a nearest-neighbor algorithm that merged closely related sequences to remove PCR and sequencing errors. CDR3 sequences were aligned to IMGT reference sequences to assign V, D and J gene segments. For a sequence to be retained, a match of at least six nucleotides to both a V gene segment and a J gene segment was required. A rearrangement counted as productive if the CDR3 had no stop codons and remained in frame with V and J, and every other rearrangement counted as non-productive. Following IMGT convention, CDR3 was defined as the stretch from the second conserved V-encoded cysteine to the conserved J-encoded phenylalanine. Sequences without an unambiguous match to a single V gene segment were excluded from the earlier analysis of almost 600 of the donors. In an earlier analysis of approximately 500 of the donors, a V segment was called functional when productive rearrangements were above 56.7%, and segregating when the standard deviation between donors exceeded 5%. To diagnose cytomegalovirus status from the catalog of TCR beta chain sequences, a statistical classification framework was built. A later analysis assigned V and J genes by comparing TCR nucleotide sequences with IMGT/GENE-DB human TR gene sequences. In a later analysis, CDR3 sequences and most-parsimonious VDJ recombination scenarios were assigned using the TCRdist pipeline. In a later analysis, every TCR beta chain was defined by the combination of its CDR3 amino acid sequence and its V-gene family, and reads without a unique V-gene family were dropped. As a way to deal with suspected cross-contamination and a sequencing artifact, a later analysis dropped 450 to 600 nucleotide sequences that were highly shared and had low generation probability. For each public chain, a later analysis derived a clonal expansion index from normalized ranks of inferred template counts within each repertoire. Generation probabilities in a later analysis came from a VDJ recombination model fitted to out-of-frame rearrangements, and those results were checked against IGoR. In a later analysis, TCR-TCR, TCR-HLA and TCR-CMV co-occurrence was scored with hypergeometric tests, and a repertoire-size bias correction was applied to TCR pairs. False discovery rates were estimated in a later analysis by permuting HLA or CMV assignments 20 times. In a later analysis, co-occurring TCRs were grouped with DBSCAN, and TCRdist sequence similarity was added when clustering was performed within HLA-allele-positive subsets. Repertoires with fewer than 30,000 or more than 120,000 public chains were left out of co-occurrence clustering, as were about five repertoires with anomalous nucleotide sharing. TCRdb took over this immuneACCESS table, retaining in-frame rearrangements with V and J assigned. Such tables are incomplete; in checked studies, under half of the missing clones stem from an unresolved V gene, and the remainder is unexplained. That table supplies the V and J calls and clone size; D and trimming were determined from the DNA. This sample is represented by about 150,000 clones; roughly 10% of them were singletons. Over 1.5% of the sample is held by the ten biggest clonotypes.

V and J are truncated by 2 bases and 1 base respectively, leaving an intervening sequence of 8 bases. Reading from cysteine to phenylalanine, the CDR3 counts 14 amino acids. Of all the DNA, just the CDR3 is kept, 42 bases in frame from base 1. The germline V gene encodes CDR1 GTSNPN and CDR2 SVGIG (reference sequence). The cohort consisted of fewer than 700 healthy bone marrow donors. All cohort members were sampled while nominally healthy, although unrecorded immune exposures were likely present. The donor tested CMV seronegative and was one of the 352 seronegative cohort members. A peripheral blood sample was collected from each donor, and TCR beta sequencing was performed on peripheral blood mononuclear cells. Genomic DNA extraction from the blood cell samples was performed with the Qiagen DNeasy Blood Extraction Kit.

The chain is assembled from TRBV30 and TRBJ2-2; 6 matching bases give a weak D call of TRBD1. The source material was PBMCs. The clonotype originates from a male donor in good health and CMV-seronegative. Here the CDR3 is given as CAWSRGRNTGELFF. The sequence in DNA is TGTGCCTGGAGTAGGGGGAGGAACACCGGGGAGCTGTTTTTT. The full variable domain, with segments outside the CDR3 supplied by the reference TRBV30 and TRBJ2-2 proteins, appears as SQTIHQWPATLVQPVGSPLSLECTVEGTSNPNLYWYRQAAGRGLQLLFYSVGIGQISSEVPQNLSASRPQDRQFILSSKKLLLSDSGFYLCAWSRGRNTGELFFGEGSRLTVL.